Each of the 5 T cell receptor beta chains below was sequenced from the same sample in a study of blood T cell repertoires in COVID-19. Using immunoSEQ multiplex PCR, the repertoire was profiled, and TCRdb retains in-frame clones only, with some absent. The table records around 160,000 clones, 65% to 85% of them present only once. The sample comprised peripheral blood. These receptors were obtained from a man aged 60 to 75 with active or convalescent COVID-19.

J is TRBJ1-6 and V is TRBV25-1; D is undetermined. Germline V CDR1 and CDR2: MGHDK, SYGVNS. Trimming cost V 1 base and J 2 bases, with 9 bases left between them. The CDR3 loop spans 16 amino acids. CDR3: CASSESRGTYNSPLHF. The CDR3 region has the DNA TGTGCCAGCAGTGAATCGCGGGGAACCTATAATTCACCCCTCCACTTT.

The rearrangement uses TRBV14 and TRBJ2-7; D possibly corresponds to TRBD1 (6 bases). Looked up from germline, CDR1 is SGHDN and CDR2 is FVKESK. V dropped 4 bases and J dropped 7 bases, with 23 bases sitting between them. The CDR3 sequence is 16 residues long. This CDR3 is CASSLGRAAGATEQYF. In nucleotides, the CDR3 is TGTGCCAGCAGCCTTGGCAGGGCCGCAGGGGCTACGGAGCAGTACTTC.

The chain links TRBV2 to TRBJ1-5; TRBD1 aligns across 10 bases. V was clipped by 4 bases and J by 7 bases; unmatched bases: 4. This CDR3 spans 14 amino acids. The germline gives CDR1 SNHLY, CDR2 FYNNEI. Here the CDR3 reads CASSARTGGQPQHF. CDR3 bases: TGTGCCAGCAGTGCCAGGACAGGGGGACAGCCCCAGCATTTT.

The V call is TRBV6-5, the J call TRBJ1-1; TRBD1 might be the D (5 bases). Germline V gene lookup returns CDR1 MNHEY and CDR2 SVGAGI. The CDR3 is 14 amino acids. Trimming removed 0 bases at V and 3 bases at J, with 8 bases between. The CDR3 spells CASSYSGGDTEAFF. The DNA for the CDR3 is TGTGCCAGCAGTTACTCGGGGGGTGACACTGAAGCTTTCTTT.

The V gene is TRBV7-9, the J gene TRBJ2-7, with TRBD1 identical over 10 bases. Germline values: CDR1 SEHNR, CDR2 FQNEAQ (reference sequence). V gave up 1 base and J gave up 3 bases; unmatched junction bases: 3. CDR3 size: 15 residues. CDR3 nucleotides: TGTGCCAGCAGCTTAGAAGGGACAGGGGTCTACGAGCAGTACTTC. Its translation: CASSLEGTGVYEQYF.